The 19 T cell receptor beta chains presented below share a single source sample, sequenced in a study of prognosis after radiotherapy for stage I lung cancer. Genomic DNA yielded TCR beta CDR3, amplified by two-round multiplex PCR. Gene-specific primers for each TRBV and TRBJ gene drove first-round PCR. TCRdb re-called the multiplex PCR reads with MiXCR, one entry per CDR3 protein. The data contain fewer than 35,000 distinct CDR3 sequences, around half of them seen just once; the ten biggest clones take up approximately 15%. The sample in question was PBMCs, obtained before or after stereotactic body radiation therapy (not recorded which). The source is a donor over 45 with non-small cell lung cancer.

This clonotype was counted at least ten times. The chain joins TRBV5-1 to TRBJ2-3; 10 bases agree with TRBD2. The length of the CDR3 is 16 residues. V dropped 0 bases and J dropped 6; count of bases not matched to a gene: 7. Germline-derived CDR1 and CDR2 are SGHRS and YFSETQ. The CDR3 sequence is CASSLGASGSWDTQYF. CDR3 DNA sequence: TGCGCCAGCAGCTTGGGAGCTAGCGGGAGCTGGGATACGCAGTATTTT.

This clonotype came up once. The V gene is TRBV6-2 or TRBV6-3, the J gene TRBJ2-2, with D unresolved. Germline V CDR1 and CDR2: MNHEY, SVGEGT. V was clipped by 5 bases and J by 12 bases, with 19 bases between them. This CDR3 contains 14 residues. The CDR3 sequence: CASSRAWLKRQLFF. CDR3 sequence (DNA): TGTGCCAGCAGTCGAGCGTGGCTCAAGAGGCAGCTGTTTTTT.

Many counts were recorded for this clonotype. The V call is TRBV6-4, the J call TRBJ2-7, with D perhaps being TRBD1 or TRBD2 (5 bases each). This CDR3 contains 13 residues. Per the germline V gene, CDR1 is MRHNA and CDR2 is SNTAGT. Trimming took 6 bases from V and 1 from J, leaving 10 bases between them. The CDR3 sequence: CASRVGGSYEQYF. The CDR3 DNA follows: TGTGCCAGCAGGGTTGGGGGTTCCTACGAGCAGTACTTC.

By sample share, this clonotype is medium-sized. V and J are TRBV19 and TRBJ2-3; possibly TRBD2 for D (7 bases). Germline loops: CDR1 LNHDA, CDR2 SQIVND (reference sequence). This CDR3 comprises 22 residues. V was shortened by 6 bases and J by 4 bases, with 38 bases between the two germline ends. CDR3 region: CASRSKPWGGESAGEVADTQYF. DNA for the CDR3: TGTGCCAGTAGGTCCAAGCCTTGGGGGGGCGAGAGTGCAGGTGAGGTAGCAGATACGCAGTATTTT.

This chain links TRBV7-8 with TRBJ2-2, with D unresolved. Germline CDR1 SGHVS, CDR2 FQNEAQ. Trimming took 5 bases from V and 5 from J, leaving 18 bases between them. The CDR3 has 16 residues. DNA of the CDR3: TGTGCCAGCAGCAAAATCTTAGGACGACTTACCGGGGAGCTGTTTTTT. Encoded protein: CASSKILGRLTGELFF.

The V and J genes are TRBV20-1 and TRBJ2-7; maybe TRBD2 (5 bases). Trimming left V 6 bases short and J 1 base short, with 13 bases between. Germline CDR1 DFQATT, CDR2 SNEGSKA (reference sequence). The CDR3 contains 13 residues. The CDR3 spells CSAIRDKSYEQYF. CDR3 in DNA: TGCAGTGCGATACGGGATAAATCCTACGAGCAGTACTTC.

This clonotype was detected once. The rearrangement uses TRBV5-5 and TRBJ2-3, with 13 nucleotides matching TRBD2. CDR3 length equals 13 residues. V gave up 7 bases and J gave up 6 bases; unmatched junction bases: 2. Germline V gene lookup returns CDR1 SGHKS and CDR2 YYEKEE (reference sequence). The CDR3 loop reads CASGLAGVDTQYF. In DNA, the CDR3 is TGTGCCAGCGGACTAGCGGGGGTGGATACGCAGTATTTT.

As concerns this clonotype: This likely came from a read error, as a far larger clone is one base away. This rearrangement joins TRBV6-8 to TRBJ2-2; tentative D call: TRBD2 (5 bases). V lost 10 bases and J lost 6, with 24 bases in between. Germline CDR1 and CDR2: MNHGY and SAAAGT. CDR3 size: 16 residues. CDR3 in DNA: TGTGCCATCAGGAGACATATCGGGAATTACGCCGGGGAGCTGTTTTTT. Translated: CAIRRHIGNYAGELFF.

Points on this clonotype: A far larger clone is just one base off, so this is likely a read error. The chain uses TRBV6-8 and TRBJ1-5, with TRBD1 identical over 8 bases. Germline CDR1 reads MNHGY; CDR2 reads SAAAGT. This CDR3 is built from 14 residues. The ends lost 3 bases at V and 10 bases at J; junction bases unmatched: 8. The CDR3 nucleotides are TGTGCCAGCAGTTATATCGGACAGGGTCATCCCCAGCATTTT. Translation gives CASSYIGQGHPQHF.

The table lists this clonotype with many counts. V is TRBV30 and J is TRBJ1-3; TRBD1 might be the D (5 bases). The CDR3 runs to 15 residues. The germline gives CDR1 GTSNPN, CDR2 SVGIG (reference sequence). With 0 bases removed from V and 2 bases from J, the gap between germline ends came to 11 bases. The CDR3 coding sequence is TGTGCCTGGAGTGTTGGAGGGGCCCCTGGAAACACCATATATTTT. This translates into CAWSVGGAPGNTIYF.

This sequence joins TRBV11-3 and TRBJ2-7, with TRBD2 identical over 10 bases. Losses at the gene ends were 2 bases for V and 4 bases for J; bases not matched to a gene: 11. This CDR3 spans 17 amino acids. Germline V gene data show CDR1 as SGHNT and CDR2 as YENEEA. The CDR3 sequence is CASSLISAPGLAYEQYF. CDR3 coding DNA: TGTGCCAGCAGCTTAATAAGTGCGCCGGGACTAGCGTACGAGCAGTACTTC.

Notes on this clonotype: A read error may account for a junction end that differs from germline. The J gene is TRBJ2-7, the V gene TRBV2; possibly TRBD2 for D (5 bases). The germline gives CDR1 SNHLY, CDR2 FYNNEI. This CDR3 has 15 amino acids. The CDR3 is CDSRPPVTISREQYF. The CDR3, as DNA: TGTGACAGCAGACCGCCCGTGACTATTTCTCGTGAGCAGTACTTC.

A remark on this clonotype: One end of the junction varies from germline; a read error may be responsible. CDR3: CAPSRGGTGPEKLFF. In nucleotides, the CDR3 is TGTGCCCCCAGCAGAGGGGGGACAGGACCTGAAAAACTGTTTTTT. The chain employs TRBV15 and TRBJ1-4; 8 bases line up with TRBD1. Germline V gene lookup returns CDR1 LNHNV and CDR2 YYDKDF (reference sequence). This CDR3 is 15 amino acids long.

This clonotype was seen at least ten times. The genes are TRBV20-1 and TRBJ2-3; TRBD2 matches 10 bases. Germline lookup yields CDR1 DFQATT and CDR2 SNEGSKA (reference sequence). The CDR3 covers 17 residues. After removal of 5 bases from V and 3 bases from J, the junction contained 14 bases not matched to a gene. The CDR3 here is CSAAPSNRAGGTDTQYF. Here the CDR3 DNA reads TGCAGTGCTGCACCCAGCAACCGAGCGGGAGGGACAGATACGCAGTATTTT.

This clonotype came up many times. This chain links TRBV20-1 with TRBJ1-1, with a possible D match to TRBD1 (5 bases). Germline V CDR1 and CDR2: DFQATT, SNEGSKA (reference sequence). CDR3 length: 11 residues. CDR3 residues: CTTGGDPEAFF. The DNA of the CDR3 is TGCACCACTGGAGGGGACCCTGAAGCTTTCTTT.

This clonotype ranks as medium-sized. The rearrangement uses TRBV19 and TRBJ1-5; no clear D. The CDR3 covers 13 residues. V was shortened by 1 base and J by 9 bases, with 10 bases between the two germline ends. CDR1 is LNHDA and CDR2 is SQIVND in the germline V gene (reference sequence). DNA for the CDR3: TGTGCCAGTAGTATAGGGCAGAGGCGGCCCCAGCATTTT. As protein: CASSIGQRRPQHF.

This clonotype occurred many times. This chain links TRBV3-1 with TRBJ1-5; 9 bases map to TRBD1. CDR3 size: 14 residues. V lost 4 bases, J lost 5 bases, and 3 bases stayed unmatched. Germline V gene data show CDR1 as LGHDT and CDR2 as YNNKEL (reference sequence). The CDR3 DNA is TGTGCCAGCAGCCCTAGGACAGGGGATCAGCCCCAGCATTTT. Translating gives CASSPRTGDQPQHF.

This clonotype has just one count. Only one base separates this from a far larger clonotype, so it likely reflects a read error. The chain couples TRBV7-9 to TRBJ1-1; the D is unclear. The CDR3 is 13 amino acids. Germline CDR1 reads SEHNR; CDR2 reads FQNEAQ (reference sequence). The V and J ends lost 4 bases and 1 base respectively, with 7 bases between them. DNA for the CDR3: TGTGCCAGCAGCTATCAACCGAACACTGAAGCTTTCTTT. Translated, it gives CASSYQPNTEAFF.

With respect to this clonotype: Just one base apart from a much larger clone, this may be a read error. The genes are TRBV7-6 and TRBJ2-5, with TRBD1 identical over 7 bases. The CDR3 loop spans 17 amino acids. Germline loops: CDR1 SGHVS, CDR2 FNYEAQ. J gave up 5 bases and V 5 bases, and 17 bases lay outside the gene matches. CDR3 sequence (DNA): TGTGCCAGCAGCCCTGCTCCCGGGACAGTGGGCTTTGAGACCCAGTACTTC. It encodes CASSPAPGTVGFETQYF. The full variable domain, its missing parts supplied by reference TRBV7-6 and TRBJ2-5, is GAGVSQSPRYKVTKRGQDVALRCDPISGHVSLYWYRQALGQGPEFLTYFNYEAQQDKSGLPNDRFSAERPEGSISTLTIQRTEQRDSAMYRCASSPAPGTVGFETQYFGPGTRLLVL.